This TCR beta chain was recorded in a study of blood T cell repertoires in COVID-19. Across the study: Collection of acute and convalescent COVID-19 samples took place in the United States, Italy and Spain. T cells, B-cell-depleted T cells, or PBMCs supplied cDNA or gDNA.

V lost 3 bases, J lost 1 base, and 6 bases stayed unmatched. The CDR3 length is 15 residues. The germline CDR1 and CDR2 sequences are SGHTS and YDEGEE. This clone was detected once. Authors' methods: From reference gene primer amplification, estimates of nucleated cell counts were derived. Produced via immunoSEQ multiplex PCR; TCRdb's table is partial and in-frame only. The DNA was the basis for D and trimming; V, J and clone size are from that table. The table lists 200,000 to 250,000 clones, 65% to 90% of them singletons. This chain uses TRBV5-8 with TRBJ2-7; TRBD1 agrees at 8 bases. The receptor was derived from a woman aged 70-85 years with acute or convalescent COVID-19. The sequencing input was peripheral blood. For the CDR3, the DNA is TGTGCCAGCAGCTCCGGACAGGGAATATCCTACGAGCAGTACTTC. Protein sequence: CASSSGQGISYEQYF.